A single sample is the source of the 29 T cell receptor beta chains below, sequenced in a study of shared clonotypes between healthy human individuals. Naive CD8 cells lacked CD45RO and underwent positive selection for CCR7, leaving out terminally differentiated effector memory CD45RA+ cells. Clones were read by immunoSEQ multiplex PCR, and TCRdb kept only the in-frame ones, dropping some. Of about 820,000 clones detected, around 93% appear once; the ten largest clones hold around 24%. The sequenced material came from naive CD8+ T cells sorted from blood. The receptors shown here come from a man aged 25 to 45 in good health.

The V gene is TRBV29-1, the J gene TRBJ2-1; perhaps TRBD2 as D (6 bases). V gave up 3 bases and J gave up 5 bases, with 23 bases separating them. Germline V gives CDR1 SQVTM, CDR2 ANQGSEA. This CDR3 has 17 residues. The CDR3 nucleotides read TGCAGCGTTGACGGAACCCTCGGGACTCAGGGAGACAATGAGCAGTTCTTC. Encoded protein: CSVDGTLGTQGDNEQFF.

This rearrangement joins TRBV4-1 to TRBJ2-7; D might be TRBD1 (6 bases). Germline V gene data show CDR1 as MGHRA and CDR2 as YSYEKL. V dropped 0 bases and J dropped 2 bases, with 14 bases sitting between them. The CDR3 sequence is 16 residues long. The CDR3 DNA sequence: TGCGCCAGCAGCCAAGATAACTACGGACAGACCTACGAGCAGTACTTC. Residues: CASSQDNYGQTYEQYF.

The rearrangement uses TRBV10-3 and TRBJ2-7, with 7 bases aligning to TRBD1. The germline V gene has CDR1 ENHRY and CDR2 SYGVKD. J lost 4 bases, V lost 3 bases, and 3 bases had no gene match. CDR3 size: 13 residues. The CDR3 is CAISDTGEYEQYF. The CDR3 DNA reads TGTGCCATCAGTGACACAGGGGAGTACGAGCAGTACTTC.

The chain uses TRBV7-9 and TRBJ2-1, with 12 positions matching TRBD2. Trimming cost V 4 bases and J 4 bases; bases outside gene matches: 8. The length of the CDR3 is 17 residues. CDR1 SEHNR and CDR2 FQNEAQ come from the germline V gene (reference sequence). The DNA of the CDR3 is TGTGCCAGCAGCTCATCACTAGCGGGAGGCTTTTACAATGAGCAGTTCTTC. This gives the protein CASSSSLAGGFYNEQFF. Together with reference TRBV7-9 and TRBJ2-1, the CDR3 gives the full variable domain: DTGVSQNPRHKITKRGQNVTFRCDPISEHNRLYWYRQTLGQGPEFLTYFQNEAQLEKSRLLSDRFSAERPKGSFSTLEIQRTEQGDSAMYLCASSSSLAGGFYNEQFFGPGTRLTVL.

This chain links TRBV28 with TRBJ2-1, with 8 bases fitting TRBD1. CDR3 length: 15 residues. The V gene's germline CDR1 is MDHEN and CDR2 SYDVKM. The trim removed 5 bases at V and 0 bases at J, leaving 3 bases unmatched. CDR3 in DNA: TGTGCCAGCAGTCCTGACAGGGGCTCCTACAATGAGCAGTTCTTC. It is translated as CASSPDRGSYNEQFF. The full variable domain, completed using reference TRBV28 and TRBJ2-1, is DVKVTQSSRYLVKRTGEKVFLECVQDMDHENMFWYRQDPGLGLRLIYFSYDVKMKEKGDIPEGYSVSREKKERFSLILESASTNQTSMYLCASSPDRGSYNEQFFGPGTRLTVL.

CDR3 DNA: TGTGCCAGAAGCTTGATTGGGGCAGGGCAGAAAGCTTTCTTT. Residues: CARSLIGAGQKAFF. The chain links TRBV5-3 to TRBJ1-1; the D gene is possibly TRBD1 (5 bases). TRBV5-3 is identified as an open reading frame with a role that is uncertain. The CDR3 contains 14 residues. V was pared by 1 base and J by 9 bases, with 16 bases between.

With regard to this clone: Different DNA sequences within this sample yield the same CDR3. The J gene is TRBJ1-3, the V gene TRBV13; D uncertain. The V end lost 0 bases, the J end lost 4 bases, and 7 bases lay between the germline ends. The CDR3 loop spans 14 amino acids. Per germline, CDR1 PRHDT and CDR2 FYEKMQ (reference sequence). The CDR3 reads CASSLGGSGNTIYF. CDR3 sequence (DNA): TGTGCCAGCAGCTTAGGAGGGTCGGGAAACACCATATATTTT. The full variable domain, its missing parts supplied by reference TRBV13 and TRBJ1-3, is AAGVIQSPRHLIKEKRETATLKCYPIPRHDTVYWYQQGPGQDPQFLISFYEKMQSDKGSIPDRFSAQQFSDYHSELNMSSLELGDSALYFCASSLGGSGNTIYFGEGSWLTVV.

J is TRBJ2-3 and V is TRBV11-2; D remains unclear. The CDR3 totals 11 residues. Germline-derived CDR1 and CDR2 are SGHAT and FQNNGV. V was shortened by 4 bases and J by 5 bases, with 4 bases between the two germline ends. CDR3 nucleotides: TGTGCCAGCAGCTCCCAAGATACGCAGTATTTT. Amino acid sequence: CASSSQDTQYF.

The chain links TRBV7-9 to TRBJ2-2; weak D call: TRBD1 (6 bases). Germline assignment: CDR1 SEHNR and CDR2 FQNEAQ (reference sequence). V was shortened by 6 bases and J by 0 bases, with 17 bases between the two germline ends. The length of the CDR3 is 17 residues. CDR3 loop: CASSRTGSLTNTGELFF. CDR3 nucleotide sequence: TGTGCCAGCAGTCGAACAGGGTCCCTCACGAACACCGGGGAGCTGTTTTTT.

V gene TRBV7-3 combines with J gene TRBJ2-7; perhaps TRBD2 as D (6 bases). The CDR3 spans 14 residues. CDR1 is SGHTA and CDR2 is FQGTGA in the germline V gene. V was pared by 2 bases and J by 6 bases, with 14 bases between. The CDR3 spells CASSLGGPGGEQYF. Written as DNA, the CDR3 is TGTGCCAGCAGCTTAGGTGGACCCGGGGGCGAGCAGTACTTC.

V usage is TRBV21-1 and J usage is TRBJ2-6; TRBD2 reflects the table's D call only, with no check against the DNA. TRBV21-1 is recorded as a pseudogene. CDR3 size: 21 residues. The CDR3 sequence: CASSFERGGSYPSPGANVLTF. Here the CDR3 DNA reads TGTGCCAGCAGCTTCGAAAGGGGGGGCAGCTACCCCTCTCCTGGGGCCAACGTCCTGACTTTC.

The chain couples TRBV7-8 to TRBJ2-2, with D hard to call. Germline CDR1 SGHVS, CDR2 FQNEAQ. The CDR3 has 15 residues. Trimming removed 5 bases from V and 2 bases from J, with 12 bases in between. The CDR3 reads CASSREVVNTGELFF. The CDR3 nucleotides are TGTGCCAGCAGCAGAGAGGTGGTTAACACCGGGGAGCTGTTTTTT.

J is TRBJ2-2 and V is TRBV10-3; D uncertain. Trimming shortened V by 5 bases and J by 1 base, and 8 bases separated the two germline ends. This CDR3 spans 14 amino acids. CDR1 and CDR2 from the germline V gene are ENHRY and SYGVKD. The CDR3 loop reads CAISPTLNTGELFF. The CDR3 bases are TGTGCCATCAGTCCGACATTGAACACCGGGGAGCTGTTTTTT.

The CDR3 here is CASSPPGGAGATDTQYF. Here the CDR3 DNA reads TGTGCCAGCAGCCCACCGGGAGGAGCGGGGGCCACAGATACGCAGTATTTT. The rearrangement uses TRBV7-6 and TRBJ2-3; 8 bases line up with TRBD2. Trimming took 5 bases from V and 2 from J; bases not matched to a gene: 12. CDR1 is SGHVS, CDR2 FNYEAQ, per germline. The CDR3 covers 17 residues.

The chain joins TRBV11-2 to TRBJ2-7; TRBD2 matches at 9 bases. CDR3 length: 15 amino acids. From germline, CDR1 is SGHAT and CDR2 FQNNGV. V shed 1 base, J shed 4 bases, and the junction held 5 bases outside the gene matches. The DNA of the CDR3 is TGTGCCAGCAGCTTAGCTTCTCTAGCGGGATACGAGCAGTACTTC. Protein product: CASSLASLAGYEQYF. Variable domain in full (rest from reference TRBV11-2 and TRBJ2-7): EAGVAQSPRYKIIEKRQSVAFWCNPISGHATLYWYQQILGQGPKLLIQFQNNGVVDDSQLPKDRFSAERLKGVDSTLKIQPAKLEDSAVYLCASSLASLAGYEQYFGPGTRLTVT.

CDR3 nucleotides: TGTGCCAGCCGAGTACTAGCGGGAGGCAACAATGAGCAGTTCTTC. Its protein product is CASRVLAGGNNEQFF. V and J are TRBV19 and TRBJ2-1, with TRBD2 matching 12 bases. The CDR3 length is 15 residues. Trimming at V came to 9 bases and at J to 5 bases, leaving 8 bases not matched to a gene. In germline, CDR1 is LNHDA, CDR2 SQIVND (reference sequence).

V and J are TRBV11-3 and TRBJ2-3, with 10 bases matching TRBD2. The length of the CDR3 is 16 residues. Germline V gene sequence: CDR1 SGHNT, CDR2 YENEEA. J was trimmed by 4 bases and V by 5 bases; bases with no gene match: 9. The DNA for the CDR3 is TGTGCCAGCAGCCCCACTAGCGGGATAAATTCAGATACGCAGTATTTT. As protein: CASSPTSGINSDTQYF.

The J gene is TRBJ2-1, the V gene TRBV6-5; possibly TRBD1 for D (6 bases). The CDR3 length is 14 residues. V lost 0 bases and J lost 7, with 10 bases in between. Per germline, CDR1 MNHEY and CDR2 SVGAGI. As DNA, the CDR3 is TGTGCCAGCAGTTACTCAACAGGGTTTAATGAGCAGTTCTTC. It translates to CASSYSTGFNEQFF.

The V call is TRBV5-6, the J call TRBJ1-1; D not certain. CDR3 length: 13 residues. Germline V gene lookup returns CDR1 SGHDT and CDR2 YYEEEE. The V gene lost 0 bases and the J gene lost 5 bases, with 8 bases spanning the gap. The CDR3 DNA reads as TGTGCCAGCAGCTTGGGGGCGGTTACTGAAGCTTTCTTT. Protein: CASSLGAVTEAFF. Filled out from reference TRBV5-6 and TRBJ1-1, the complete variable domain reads DAGVTQSPTHLIKTRGQQVTLRCSPKSGHDTVSWYQQALGQGPQFIFQYYEEEERQRGNFPDRFSGHQFPNYSSELNVNALLLGDSALYLCASSLGAVTEAFFGQGTRLTVV.

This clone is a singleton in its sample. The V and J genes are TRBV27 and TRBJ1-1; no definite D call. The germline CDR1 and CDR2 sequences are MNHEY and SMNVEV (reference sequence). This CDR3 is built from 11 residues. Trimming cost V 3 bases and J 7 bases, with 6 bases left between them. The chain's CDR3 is CASSFGLEAFF. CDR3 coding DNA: TGTGCCAGCAGTTTTGGACTTGAAGCTTTCTTT.

CDR3 sequence reads: CASSSYQGLGETQYF. In DNA, the CDR3 is TGTGCCAGCAGTTCATACCAGGGGTTGGGAGAGACCCAGTACTTC. The genes are TRBV27 and TRBJ2-5; possible D gene TRBD1, 6 bases. V lost 4 bases and J lost 4, with 16 bases in between. The CDR3 loop spans 15 amino acids. Germline V gene data show CDR1 as MNHEY and CDR2 as SMNVEV (reference sequence).

The CDR3 DNA sequence: TGCGCCAGCAGCTTGGCAGCTGGCGAGCAGTACTTC. Translated, it gives CASSLAAGEQYF. The V gene is TRBV5-1, the J gene TRBJ2-7; D not resolved. Germline V gene data show CDR1 as SGHRS and CDR2 as YFSETQ. V lost 0 bases and J 6 bases, leaving 7 bases between the germline ends. CDR3 length equals 12 residues.

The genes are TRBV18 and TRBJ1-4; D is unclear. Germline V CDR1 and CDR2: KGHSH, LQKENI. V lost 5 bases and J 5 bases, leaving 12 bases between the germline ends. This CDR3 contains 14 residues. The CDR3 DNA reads TGTGCCAGCTCATCTAGTGGGGTGAATGAAAAACTGTTTTTT. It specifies CASSSSGVNEKLFF.

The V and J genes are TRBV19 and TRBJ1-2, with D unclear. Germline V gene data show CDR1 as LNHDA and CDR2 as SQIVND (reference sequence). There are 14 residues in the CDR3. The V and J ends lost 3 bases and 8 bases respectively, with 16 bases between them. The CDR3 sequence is CASSISRAGGGYTF. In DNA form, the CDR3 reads TGTGCCAGTAGTATTTCCCGGGCAGGCGGGGGCTACACCTTC.

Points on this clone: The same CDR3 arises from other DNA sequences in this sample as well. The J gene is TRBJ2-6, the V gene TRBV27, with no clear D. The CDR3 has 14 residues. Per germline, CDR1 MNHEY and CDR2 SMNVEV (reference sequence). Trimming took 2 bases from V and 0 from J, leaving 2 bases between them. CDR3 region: CASSLVSGANVLTF. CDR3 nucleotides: TGTGCCAGCAGTTTAGTCTCTGGGGCCAACGTCCTGACTTTC.

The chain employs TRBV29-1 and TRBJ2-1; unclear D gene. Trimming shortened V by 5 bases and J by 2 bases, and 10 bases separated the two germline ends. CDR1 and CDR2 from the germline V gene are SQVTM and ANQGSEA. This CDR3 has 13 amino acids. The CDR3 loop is CSVRAITYNEQFF. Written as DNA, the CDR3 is TGCAGCGTTCGGGCGATAACCTACAATGAGCAGTTCTTC.

CDR3 sequence reads: CASSLNRNLRTDYGYTF. Here the CDR3 DNA reads TGTGCCAGCAGCCTAAACCGTAACCTTAGGACAGACTATGGCTACACCTTC. J is TRBJ1-2 and V is TRBV7-9, with D possibly being TRBD1 (6 bases). The V gene's germline CDR1 is SEHNR and CDR2 FQNEAQ (reference sequence). The CDR3 covers 17 residues. Trimming shortened V by 5 bases and J by 3 bases, and 22 bases separated the two germline ends.

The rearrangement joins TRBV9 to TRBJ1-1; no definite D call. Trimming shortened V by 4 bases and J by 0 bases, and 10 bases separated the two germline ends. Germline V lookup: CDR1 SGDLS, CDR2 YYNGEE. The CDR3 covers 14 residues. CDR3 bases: TGTGCCAGCAGCCCAATTGAGATGAACACTGAAGCTTTCTTT. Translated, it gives CASSPIEMNTEAFF.

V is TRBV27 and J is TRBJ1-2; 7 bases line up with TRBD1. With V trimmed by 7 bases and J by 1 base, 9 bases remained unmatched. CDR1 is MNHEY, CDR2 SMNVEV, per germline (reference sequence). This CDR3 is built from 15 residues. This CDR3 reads CASNPTGAFNYGYTF. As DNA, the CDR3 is TGTGCCAGCAACCCCACAGGGGCCTTTAACTATGGCTACACCTTC.